A single sample is the source of the 21 T cell receptor beta chains below, sequenced in a study of cytomegalovirus exposure and HLA in healthy donors. Here immunoSEQ multiplex PCR was the method, and the copy in TCRdb shows in-frame clones only, minus some. The repertoire holds about 120,000 clones, 85% to 90% seen once, with about 2.2% in the top ten. The sequenced material came from PBMCs. The receptor set was obtained from a woman aged 25 to 45 in good health and CMV-seronegative.

The chain carries TRBV5-5 and TRBJ1-6; the match to TRBD1 covers 9 bases. Trimming cost V 4 bases and J 8 bases; bases outside gene matches: 7. Germline V gene lookup returns CDR1 SGHKS and CDR2 YYEKEE (reference sequence). This CDR3 has 15 residues. The CDR3 DNA reads TGTGCCAGCAGCGGGACAGGGCGAGATCATTCACCCCTCCACTTT. It encodes CASSGTGRDHSPLHF.

The V gene is TRBV10-2, the J gene TRBJ2-3; no clear D gene. CDR1 WSHSY and CDR2 SAAADI come from the germline V gene. This CDR3 is 14 amino acids long. V lost 3 bases and J 2 bases, leaving 9 bases between the germline ends. For the CDR3, the DNA is TGCGCCAGCAGTGATCTCGCTAACACAGATACGCAGTATTTT. It yields the protein CASSDLANTDTQYF.

The V call is TRBV5-4, the J call TRBJ2-4, with TRBD2 identical over 9 bases. Germline lookup yields CDR1 SGHNT and CDR2 YYREEE (reference sequence). The CDR3 runs to 17 residues. Trimming cost V 4 bases and J 2 bases; bases outside gene matches: 10. CDR3 amino acids: CASSVEGLAGSKNIQYF. In DNA, the CDR3 is TGTGCCAGCAGCGTGGAGGGTCTAGCGGGGTCCAAAAACATTCAGTACTTC.

The rearrangement uses TRBV5-7 and TRBJ1-1; D may be TRBD1 (5 bases). TRBV5-7 is an ORF for which the function is uncertain. The CDR3 loop spans 16 amino acids. V lost 4 bases and J lost 5, with 21 bases in between. CDR3: CASSRTGTGGETEAFF. Written as DNA, the CDR3 is TGTGCCAGCAGCCGAACCGGGACCGGAGGGGAGACTGAAGCTTTCTTT.

This chain joins TRBV5-5 and TRBJ2-3; 8 bases map to TRBD1. With V trimmed by 4 bases and J by 0 bases, 10 bases remained unmatched. CDR3 length equals 17 residues. Per the germline V gene, CDR1 is SGHKS and CDR2 is YYEKEE (reference sequence). For the CDR3, the DNA is TGTGCCAGCAGCCTCGACAGGGGCTGGGGTAGCACAGATACGCAGTATTTT. Amino acid sequence: CASSLDRGWGSTDTQYF.

This sequence joins TRBV4-1 and TRBJ2-1, with 8 bases identical to TRBD1. CDR1 and CDR2 (germline): MGHRA, YSYEKL. The CDR3 loop spans 17 amino acids. Trimming removed 0 bases from V and 5 bases from J; junction bases left unmatched: 9. The CDR3 DNA reads TGCGCCAGCAGCCAAGATCCTCCAGGGGGCAGGGACAATGAGCAGTTCTTC. Translating gives CASSQDPPGGRDNEQFF.

This CDR3 is CASSEGGGRADTQYF. The DNA of the CDR3 is TGTGCCAGCAGTGAAGGCGGGGGCAGGGCAGATACGCAGTATTTT. The chain uses TRBV6-1 and TRBJ2-3, with D possibly being TRBD2 (7 bases). Trimming pared 1 base from V and 4 bases from J, leaving 12 bases between. The CDR3 extends over 15 amino acids. Germline CDR1 MNHNS, CDR2 SASEGT.

The chain uses TRBV7-6 and TRBJ1-3, with unresolved D. Between the trimmed V and J ends, which lost 5 bases and 4 bases, there was a span of 15 bases. The CDR3 sequence is 15 residues long. In germline, CDR1 is SGHVS, CDR2 FNYEAQ. CDR3 residues: CASSPDPRGGNTIYF. The CDR3 DNA reads TGTGCCAGCAGCCCAGATCCCCGAGGAGGAAACACCATATATTTT.

V and J are TRBV27 and TRBJ1-2; D may be TRBD1 (5 bases). V was pared by 9 bases and J by 4 bases, with 18 bases between. Looked up from germline, CDR1 is MNHEY and CDR2 is SMNVEV (reference sequence). The CDR3 extends over 14 amino acids. This CDR3 is CASYFSGWFYGYTF. The CDR3, as DNA: TGTGCCAGTTATTTCTCAGGGTGGTTCTATGGCTACACCTTC.

This clone was seen only a few times. The chain joins TRBV7-9 to TRBJ1-2; 9 positions match TRBD1. The germline V gene encodes CDR1 SEHNR and CDR2 FQNEAQ (reference sequence). V lost 4 bases, J lost 5 bases, and 14 bases stayed unmatched. This CDR3 contains 17 residues. The CDR3, as DNA: TGTGCCAGCAGCTCGGGACAGGGAACCCTCATGAGATATGGCTACACCTTC. This sequence encodes CASSSGQGTLMRYGYTF.

The chain is built from TRBV10-3 and TRBJ1-2; 9 bases are shared with TRBD1. CDR3 size: 14 residues. Trimming removed 3 bases from V and 8 bases from J; junction bases left unmatched: 7. The germline V gene has CDR1 ENHRY and CDR2 SYGVKD. DNA of the CDR3: TGTGCCATCAGTGATACCGACAGGGGGAAGGGCTACACCTTC. This sequence encodes CAISDTDRGKGYTF.

The chain is built from TRBV12-5 and TRBJ1-2, with a weak D call TRBD1 (5 bases). Per germline, CDR1 LGHNT and CDR2 FRNRAP. V was pared by 0 bases and J by 8 bases, with 10 bases between. The CDR3 is 13 amino acids. This CDR3 reads CASGLVQAMGYTF. CDR3 DNA: TGTGCTAGTGGTTTGGTACAGGCGATGGGCTACACCTTC.

This sequence joins TRBV5-1 and TRBJ2-1; D is ambiguous. V lost 4 bases and J lost 2, with 10 bases in between. There are 14 residues in the CDR3. Germline V gene sequence: CDR1 SGHRS, CDR2 YFSETQ. The CDR3 sequence is CASSPEAPYNEQFF. For the CDR3, the DNA is TGCGCCAGCAGCCCAGAGGCCCCCTACAATGAGCAGTTCTTC.

The chain has TRBV6-5 and TRBJ2-3, with D maybe TRBD1 (7 bases). The germline V gene encodes CDR1 MNHEY and CDR2 SVGAGI. This CDR3 is built from 14 residues. V was cut by 6 bases and J by 4 bases, with 14 bases left in between. The CDR3 DNA is TGTGCCAGCAGAGAGACAGGGAGGTCAGATACGCAGTATTTT. It yields the protein CASRETGRSDTQYF.

The J gene is TRBJ2-1, the V gene TRBV11-2; 8 positions match TRBD1. V was clipped by 2 bases and J by 5 bases; unmatched bases: 8. The CDR3 length is 16 residues. Germline CDR1 SGHAT, CDR2 FQNNGV. The CDR3 nucleotides read TGTGCCAGCAGCTTAACTTGGACAGGGAGACACAATGAGCAGTTCTTC. Amino acid sequence: CASSLTWTGRHNEQFF. Full variable domain (missing parts from reference TRBV11-2 and TRBJ2-1): EAGVAQSPRYKIIEKRQSVAFWCNPISGHATLYWYQQILGQGPKLLIQFQNNGVVDDSQLPKDRFSAERLKGVDSTLKIQPAKLEDSAVYLCASSLTWTGRHNEQFFGPGTRLTVL.

The chain employs TRBV6-5 and TRBJ2-7, with 7 bases aligning to TRBD1. The junction had 10 bases not matched to a gene; V was cut back by 4 bases and J by 4 bases. The CDR3 spans 15 residues. Germline V CDR1 and CDR2: MNHEY, SVGAGI. The CDR3 DNA follows: TGTGCCAGCAGTTTCCGTGGGCAGGGGGTATACGAGCAGTACTTC. Protein product: CASSFRGQGVYEQYF.

The table lists this clone with a count of one. The J gene is TRBJ2-1, the V gene TRBV9, with 7 bases fitting TRBD1. The CDR3 is made up of 13 amino acids. The junction had 4 bases not matched to a gene; V was cut back by 5 bases and J by 5 bases. CDR1 SGDLS and CDR2 YYNGEE come from the germline V gene. The CDR3 DNA is TGTGCCAGCAGGGACAGGCTTAACAATGAGCAGTTCTTC. This translates into CASRDRLNNEQFF.

CDR3 region: CSVIRGDTQYF. The CDR3 DNA is TGCAGCGTCATCCGGGGAGATACGCAGTATTTT. This sequence joins TRBV29-1 and TRBJ2-3, with D maybe TRBD2 (5 bases). The V end lost 6 bases, the J end lost 5 bases, and 9 bases lay between the germline ends. The CDR3 runs 11 residues. CDR1 is SQVTM, CDR2 ANQGSEA, per germline.

CDR3 loop: CASSSPQGAGNTIYF. Written as DNA, the CDR3 is TGTGCCAGCAGCTCGCCGCAGGGGGCTGGAAACACCATATATTTT. The J gene is TRBJ1-3, the V gene TRBV7-9, with 7 bases identical to TRBD1. V gave up 4 bases and J gave up 2 bases; unmatched junction bases: 5. Germline V lookup: CDR1 SEHNR, CDR2 FQNEAQ (reference sequence). CDR3 length: 15 amino acids.

This chain joins TRBV7-9 and TRBJ2-7, with D perhaps matching TRBD2 (6 bases). Trimming removed 5 bases at V and 2 bases at J, with 16 bases between. The germline gives CDR1 SEHNR, CDR2 FQNEAQ (reference sequence). The CDR3 consists of 15 residues. CDR3 coding DNA: TGTGCCAGCAGCCCCGAGCAGGGAGGTCCCTACGAGCAGTACTTC. Its protein is CASSPEQGGPYEQYF.

CDR3 residues: CASSFRGPLYEQYF. The CDR3 nucleotides are TGTGCCAGCTCGTTCAGGGGCCCCCTCTACGAGCAGTACTTC. V gene TRBV18 combines with J gene TRBJ2-7; a possible D gene is TRBD1 (6 bases). Trimming cost V 6 bases and J 3 bases, with 15 bases left between them. Germline V CDR1 and CDR2: KGHSH, LQKENI. There are 14 residues in the CDR3.